The 5 T cell receptor beta chains below come from one sample, sequenced in a study of blood T cell repertoires in COVID-19. Data came from immunoSEQ multiplex PCR; TCRdb stores just in-frame clones and leaves some out. The sample yields some 300,000 clones, roughly 87% seen once. The sequenced material came from peripheral blood. The receptors come from a man between 18 and 29 years old with active or convalescent COVID-19.

The chain recombines TRBV20-1 with TRBJ2-1, with a possible D match to TRBD2 (6 bases). Germline V gene sequence: CDR1 DFQATT, CDR2 SNEGSKA (reference sequence). CDR3 length: 14 amino acids. V lost 3 bases, J lost 0 bases, and 9 bases lay in between. The CDR3 reads CSASSGVSYNEQFF. CDR3 nucleotide sequence: TGCAGTGCTAGTTCGGGGGTCTCCTACAATGAGCAGTTCTTC.

The chain has TRBV6-5 and TRBJ1-6; 8 positions match TRBD1. The CDR3 contains 15 residues. Trimming took 2 bases from V and 10 from J; bases not matched to a gene: 7. Germline CDR1 reads MNHEY; CDR2 reads SVGAGI. The CDR3 sequence: CASSYQRTGRSPLHF. In DNA form, the CDR3 reads TGTGCCAGCAGTTACCAAAGGACAGGGAGGTCACCCCTCCACTTT.

This chain joins TRBV11-2 and TRBJ2-3, with 15 bases aligning to TRBD2. Germline assignment: CDR1 SGHAT and CDR2 FQNNGV. The junction had 10 bases not matched to a gene; V was cut back by 1 base and J by 5 bases. CDR3 length equals 19 residues. The CDR3 region is CASSLALWTSGGAEDTQYF. The CDR3 DNA follows: TGTGCCAGCAGCTTAGCCCTCTGGACTAGCGGGGGGGCCGAAGATACGCAGTATTTT. Full variable domain (rest looked up from reference TRBV11-2 and TRBJ2-3): EAGVAQSPRYKIIEKRQSVAFWCNPISGHATLYWYQQILGQGPKLLIQFQNNGVVDDSQLPKDRFSAERLKGVDSTLKIQPAKLEDSAVYLCASSLALWTSGGAEDTQYFGPGTRLTVL.

The chain is built from TRBV28 and TRBJ2-3; D unresolved. The germline CDR1 and CDR2 sequences are MDHEN and SYDVKM. The CDR3 length is 12 residues. V dropped 3 bases and J dropped 7 bases, with 8 bases sitting between them. The CDR3 DNA follows: TGTGCCAGCAGTTTCCAGTCTTATACGCAGTATTTT. Protein: CASSFQSYTQYF.

This chain links TRBV28 with TRBJ2-3; TRBD2 might be the D (5 bases). Germline V gives CDR1 MDHEN, CDR2 SYDVKM. The CDR3 is 16 amino acids. V lost 4 bases and J lost 2, with 16 bases in between. The CDR3 is CASSSPGNIHTDTQYF. In DNA form, the CDR3 reads TGTGCCAGCAGTTCACCGGGAAATATACACACAGATACGCAGTATTTT.